This TCR beta chain is from a study of T cell changes during pregnancy in multiple sclerosis. The CDR3 consists of 14 residues. Unmatched junction bases numbered 7, after V lost 6 bases and J lost 5 bases. Germline V gene data show CDR1 as MNHEY and CDR2 as SVGAGI. This table comes from immunoSEQ multiplex PCR, and its TCRdb copy is limited to in-frame clones, with some not included. The data contain about 64,000 clones, around 97% of them singletons. The V gene is TRBV6-5, the J gene TRBJ1-5; 7 bases fit TRBD1. The receptor was derived from a female donor with multiple sclerosis, enrolled in a pregnancy study. The specimen was CD8+ T cells from peripheral blood mononuclear cells, collected after pregnancy. In DNA, the CDR3 is TGTGCCAGCAGCAAGACAGGGTACGATCAGCCCCAGCATTTT. It translates to CASSKTGYDQPQHF.